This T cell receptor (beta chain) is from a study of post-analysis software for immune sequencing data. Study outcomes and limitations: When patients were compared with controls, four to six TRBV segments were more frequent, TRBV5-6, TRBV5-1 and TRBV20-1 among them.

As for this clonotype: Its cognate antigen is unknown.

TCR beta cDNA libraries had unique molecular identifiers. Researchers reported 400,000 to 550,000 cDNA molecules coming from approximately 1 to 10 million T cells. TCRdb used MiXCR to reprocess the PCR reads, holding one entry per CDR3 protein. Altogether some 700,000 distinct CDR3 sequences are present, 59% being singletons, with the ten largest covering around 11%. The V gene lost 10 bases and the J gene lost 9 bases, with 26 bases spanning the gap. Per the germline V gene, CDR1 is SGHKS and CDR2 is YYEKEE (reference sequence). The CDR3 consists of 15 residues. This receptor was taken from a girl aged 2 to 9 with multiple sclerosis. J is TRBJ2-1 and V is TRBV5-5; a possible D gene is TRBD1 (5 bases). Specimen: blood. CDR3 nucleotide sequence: TGTGCCTCTTCTGGGGCGCCTGGTTGGGCTAGTGAGCAGTTCTTC. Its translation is CASSGAPGWASEQFF.